One and the same sample provided the 3 T cell receptor beta chains below, sequenced in a study of technical replicates of blood from a handful of donors. Profiling relied on immunoSEQ multiplex PCR, and the TCRdb table lists in-frame clones only, not all of them. This table holds tens of thousands of clones, roughly 91% found once. Input material: T cells isolated from PBMCs. The receptors come from a human donor in good health. Some clones in this sample may be carry-over from other donors' samples.

This clone was seen a single time. V usage is TRBV9 and J usage is TRBJ2-3, with a weak D call TRBD1 (6 bases). CDR1 and CDR2 from the germline V gene are SGDLS and YYNGEE. V was shortened by 0 bases and J by 4 bases, with 12 bases between the two germline ends. The CDR3 runs to 15 residues. The CDR3 sequence: CASSVGLGAADTQYF. The DNA for the CDR3 is TGTGCCAGCAGCGTAGGTTTGGGGGCTGCAGATACGCAGTATTTT.

The chain recombines TRBV7-3 with TRBJ1-1; no definite D call. The CDR3 is 15 amino acids. Between the trimmed V and J ends, which lost 5 bases and 5 bases, there was a span of 18 bases. CDR1 is SGHTA, CDR2 FQGTGA, per germline. The CDR3: CASSPTTNTGTEAFF. In nucleotides, the CDR3 is TGTGCCAGCAGCCCTACTACGAACACGGGAACTGAAGCTTTCTTT.

This rearrangement joins TRBV12-5 to TRBJ2-5, with D tentatively TRBD2 (5 bases). Germline CDR1 is LGHNT and CDR2 is FRNRAP. This CDR3 comprises 11 residues. Trimming shortened V by 8 bases and J by 3 bases, and 7 bases separated the two germline ends. CDR3 in DNA: TGTGCTAGTCTGGGAGAAGAGACCCAGTACTTC. As protein: CASLGEETQYF.